The rows below give T cell receptor beta chains drawn from one sample of a study of CD8+CD57+ T cells in acquired aplastic anemia. From the reads, TCRdb called clonotypes with MiXCR, one entry per CDR3 protein. The sample lists around 230,000 distinct CDR3 sequences; 61% were seen once. Material: sorted CD4+, CD8+, or CD8+CD57+ T cells (not recorded which) from PBMCs. The receptors were sampled from a human donor in good health. The CDR3 runs from the conserved cysteine through the conserved F or W. The D gene is left open where the match is weak. The size entry is marked missing in some rows and otherwise reads once, few, many or a size class.

D	size	V	J	DNA	CDR3
NA	many	TRBV11-2	TRBJ1-2	TGTGCCAGCAGCGTAACAGGTTTTCCTGGGTTCGATGGCTACACCTTC	CASSVTGFPGFDGYTF
NA	NA	TRBV3-1	TRBJ2-1	TGTGCCAGCAGCTTAGTAGGGGGTCCACCGGGGATCTTC	CASSLVGGPPGIF
TRBD2	NA	TRBV7-3	TRBJ2-3	TGTGCCAGCAGCTTAGGTGGGCGGGGGGTTCAAGATACGCAGTATTTT	CASSLGGRGVQDTQYF
TRBD1	NA	TRBV2	TRBJ1-3	TGTGCCAGCAAAGGGACAGTCTCTGGAAACACCATATATTTT	CASKGTVSGNTIYF
NA	once	TRBV5-1	TRBJ2-7	TGCGCCAGCAGCTTGGGTTCCGACGACGCCTACGAGCAGTACTTC	CASSLGSDDAYEQYF
TRBD1	NA	TRBV20-1	TRBJ2-7	TGCAGTGCTTCCCGGGACAGCGGCCGAAACGAGCAGTACTTC	CSASRDSGRNEQYF
NA	NA	TRBV5-5	TRBJ2-7	TGTGCCAGCAGCTTAGTGGCAGGGAAGAACTTC	CASSLVAGKNF
NA	many	TRBV7-3	TRBJ2-3	TGTGCCAGCAGCTCGACAGATTCGTGGACAGATACGCAGTATTTT	CASSSTDSWTDTQYF
TRBD1	NA	TRBV2	TRBJ1-5	TGTGCCAGCAGCGCATTTGGACAGGGGGCTCAGCCCCAGCATTTT	CASSAFGQGAQPQHF
TRBD1	few	TRBV20-1	TRBJ2-7	TGCAGTGCTAGAGATGACAGGGGTCCCAACGAGCAGTACTTC	CSARDDRGPNEQYF
TRBD1	NA	TRBV9	TRBJ2-1	TGTGCCAGCAGCTTCGGGACAGGTAGCACAGATACGCAGTTCTTC	CASSFGTGSTDTQFF
NA	NA	TRBV29-1	TRBJ1-1	TGCAGCGTCCTGGACAGTGAGAACACTGAAGCTTTCTTT	CSVLDSENTEAFF
NA	many	TRBV11-3	TRBJ1-1	TGTGCCAGCTCCCAGGGTGTCGGGACTGAAGCTTTCTTT	CASSQGVGTEAFF
TRBD1	NA	TRBV14	TRBJ2-7	TGTGCCAGCAGCCCGGGACAGGGGCGGCGATACGAGCAGTACTTC	CASSPGQGRRYEQYF
NA	NA	TRBV25-1	TRBJ2-1	TGTGCTAGAGATCGGCAGAGGACCTACAATGAGCAGTTCTTC	CARDRQRTYNEQFF
NA	many	TRBV6-2/TRBV6-3	TRBJ2-7	TGTGCCAGCAGTTACTCGAATGGACGGCACGAGCAGTACTTC	CASSYSNGRHEQYF
NA	NA	TRBV2	TRBJ1-1	TGTGCCAGCAGTGGCGAAGCCAGAATGAACACTGAAGCTTTCTTT	CASSGEARMNTEAFF
NA	NA	TRBV7-3	TRBJ2-5	TGTGCCAGCAGCTTACACCAGGGGTCGGAGACCCAGTACTTC	CASSLHQGSETQYF
NA	NA	TRBV5-1	TRBJ1-1	TGCGCCAGCAGCTTGGTCGGGGTTGTGAACACTGAAGCTTTCTTT	CASSLVGVVNTEAFF
NA	NA	TRBV20-1	TRBJ2-7	TGCAGTGCTAGAGCGTACGGCAGTTCCTACGAGCATTACTTC	CSARAYGSSYEHYF
TRBD2	NA	TRBV15	TRBJ2-3	TGTGCCACACGGCCCGGACTAGCGAACCCAGATACGCAGTATTTT	CATRPGLANPDTQYF
NA	NA	TRBV6-6	TRBJ1-5	TGTGTCAGCACCGGGGGGCAAAGTCAGCCCCAGCATTTT	CVSTGGQSQPQHF
TRBD2	NA	TRBV20-1	TRBJ2-1	TGCAGTGCTCAAGCGGGAGGGTACAATGAGCAGTTCTTC	CSAQAGGYNEQFF
TRBD1	NA	TRBV29-1	TRBJ2-7	TGCAGCGTTAAACGACAGGGCCGGATCGAGCAGTACTTC	CSVKRQGRIEQYF
NA	many	TRBV6-1	TRBJ1-3	TGTGCCAGCAGTGAATCGTGGGGCAGTAACACCATATATTTT	CASSESWGSNTIYF
NA	NA	TRBV20-1	TRBJ2-1	TGCAGTGCTAGAGACACTACCGGGACTCCCTACAATGAGCAGTTCTTC	CSARDTTGTPYNEQFF
TRBD2	NA	TRBV7-3	TRBJ2-1	TGTGCCAGCAGCTTAACGGGACTAGCCAATGAGCAGTTCTTC	CASSLTGLANEQFF
TRBD2	few	TRBV19	TRBJ2-5	TGTGCCAGTAGTGATAGCGGGGGGGAGACCCAGTACTTC	CASSDSGGETQYF
TRBD2	few	TRBV7-2	TRBJ2-7	TGTGCCAGCAGCTTGGGACTAGCCCCCTACGAGCAGTACTTC	CASSLGLAPYEQYF
TRBD1	NA	TRBV5-1	TRBJ2-5	TGCGCCAGCACGAGGACAGGGGAAGAGACCCAGTACTTC	CASTRTGEETQYF
NA	many	TRBV11-2	TRBJ2-7	TGTGCCAGCAGCTACACTGCTGGCTACGAGCAGTACTTC	CASSYTAGYEQYF
NA	many	TRBV7-9	TRBJ2-5	TGTGCCAGCAGCGCAGCCAGCGGGCGGTTGGAGACCCAGTACTTC	CASSAASGRLETQYF
NA	many	TRBV4-1	TRBJ1-5	TGCGCCAGCAGCCAAGAAGTTCCGGGCGATCAGCCCCAGCATTTT	CASSQEVPGDQPQHF
TRBD1	NA	TRBV7-8	TRBJ2-1	TGTGCCAGCAGCGAAACCGGGACAGAGAATGAGCAGTTCTTC	CASSETGTENEQFF
NA	NA	TRBV7-8	TRBJ1-2	TGTACCAGCAGCGTTGAGCGGGCCAGCCAGTCAATAAACTATGGCTACACCTTC	CTSSVERASQSINYGYTF
NA	NA	TRBV29-1	TRBJ1-2	TGCAGCGTTGAGAGGGGTCTCGGCGGCTACACCTTC	CSVERGLGGYTF
TRBD1	NA	TRBV12-3/TRBV12-4	TRBJ2-7	TGTGCCAGCAGTCCCAGCGACAGGGTCTACGAGCAGTACTTC	CASSPSDRVYEQYF
NA	NA	TRBV7-9	TRBJ1-1	TGTGCCAGCAGCCTCGGCGGAGCGAACGCTTTCTTT	CASSLGGANAFF
TRBD1	NA	TRBV10-1	TRBJ1-5	TGCGCCAGCCTCTACAGGGGGACCCGGAGCAATCAGCCCCAGCATTTT	CASLYRGTRSNQPQHF
NA	NA	TRBV7-8	TRBJ2-2	TGTGCCAGCAGCTTAGGCAGGGCTGATCCAAGGGAGCTGTTTTTT	CASSLGRADPRELFF
NA	NA	TRBV7-8	TRBJ2-7	TGTGCCAGCAGCTTAGCGGTGACAGCCGAGAGCTCCTACGAGCAGTACTTC	CASSLAVTAESSYEQYF
NA	few	TRBV19	TRBJ1-1	TGTGCCAGTTCCGATGGAGGGAGATGGACTGAAGCTTTCTTT	CASSDGGRWTEAFF
NA	NA	TRBV14	TRBJ1-4	TGTGCCAGCGGCCCAGGAGGAGGCAATGAAAAACTGTTTTTT	CASGPGGGNEKLFF
TRBD1	NA	TRBV15	TRBJ2-2	TGTGCCACCAGTCCTTTGGACAGGAGGAACACCGGGGAGCTGTTTTTT	CATSPLDRRNTGELFF